This TCR beta chain was retrieved from a study of OX40 agonist ivuxolimab in advanced cancers. Study at large: Dose-escalation patients' cancers were hepatocellular carcinoma, melanoma, renal cell or head and neck cancer. Findings of the study overall: CD4+ and CD8+ T cells in blood underwent clonal expansion by week 6 at 0.1 to 3.0 mg/kg. Among T cells, CD8+ cells averaged more expanded clones than CD4+ cells.

Libraries were prepared by immunoSEQ multiplex PCR; TCRdb keeps only in-frame clonotypes and omits some of them. The table has about 69,000 clones, 75% to 90% seen once. CDR1 SGHTS and CDR2 YDEGEE come from the germline V gene. The CDR3 runs to 15 residues. J was trimmed by 1 base and V by 4 bases; bases with no gene match: 7. Concerning this clone itself: Its specificity is unknown.

Material: CD4+ or CD8+ T cells sorted from blood, obtained in a trial of the OX40 agonist ivuxolimab. This receptor was obtained from an adult with an advanced solid tumor such as melanoma, head and neck, liver or kidney cancer. The V and J genes are TRBV5-8 and TRBJ1-1; 7 bases line up with TRBD1. The CDR3 DNA reads TGTGCCAGCAGCCTTGGGACAGATGGGAACACTGAAGCTTTCTTT. Translating it yields CASSLGTDGNTEAFF.